A selection of T cell receptor beta chains follows, all from one sample in a study of Tregs in tolerant kidney transplant recipients. TCRdb's table, derived via immunoSEQ multiplex PCR, lists solely in-frame clones and lacks some. The sample holds 90,000 to 130,000 clones, almost 90% seen once. The sequencing here drew on CD4+ T cells from blood, taken before the transplant. These TCRs come from a human donor who received a combined kidney and bone marrow transplant. The CDR3 runs from the conserved cysteine through the conserved F or W. The order of the fields is clone size, V gene, J gene, D gene, CDR3 protein, CDR3 DNA. The D gene is left open where the match is weak. Some rows mark clone size as missing; the rest say once, few, many or name a class of expanded clone.

clone size: once; V gene: TRBV27; J gene: TRBJ2-1; D gene: TRBD1; CDR3 protein: CASSPQGQVDNEQFF; CDR3 DNA: TGTGCCAGCAGTCCACAGGGGCAGGTTGACAATGAGCAGTTCTTC
clone size: .; V gene: TRBV7-9; J gene: TRBJ2-5; D gene: TRBD2; CDR3 protein: CASSFGTTQETQYF; CDR3 DNA: TGTGCCAGCAGCTTCGGGACTACCCAAGAGACCCAGTACTTC
clone size: .; V gene: TRBV6-5; J gene: TRBJ1-1; D gene: .; CDR3 protein: CASTPGVNTEAFF; CDR3 DNA: TGTGCCAGCACCCCGGGGGTGAACACTGAAGCTTTCTTT
clone size: .; V gene: TRBV27; J gene: TRBJ2-7; D gene: TRBD2; CDR3 protein: CASSFVASGAYEQYF; CDR3 DNA: TGTGCCAGCAGTTTTGTGGCTAGCGGCGCCTACGAGCAGTACTTC
clone size: .; V gene: TRBV7-2; J gene: TRBJ1-1; D gene: TRBD1; CDR3 protein: CASSLVQGAGGESFF; CDR3 DNA: TGTGCCAGCAGCTTAGTACAGGGGGCAGGGGGTGAGTCTTTCTTT
clone size: .; V gene: TRBV5-1; J gene: TRBJ1-3; D gene: TRBD1; CDR3 protein: CASSPGTGPGYTIYF; CDR3 DNA: TGCGCCAGCAGCCCCGGGACAGGGCCCGGTTACACCATATATTTT
clone size: .; V gene: TRBV7-8; J gene: TRBJ1-3; D gene: .; CDR3 protein: CASSRLDLTGNTIYF; CDR3 DNA: TGTGCCAGCAGCCGACTAGACTTAACGGGAAACACCATATATTTT
clone size: .; V gene: TRBV4-1; J gene: TRBJ2-1; D gene: .; CDR3 protein: CASSHEADQHVNEQFF; CDR3 DNA: TGCGCCAGCAGCCACGAAGCGGACCAGCATGTCAATGAGCAGTTCTTC
clone size: .; V gene: TRBV5-4; J gene: TRBJ2-5; D gene: TRBD1; CDR3 protein: CASSSGQGFQETQYF; CDR3 DNA: TGTGCCAGCAGCTCGGGACAGGGGTTCCAAGAGACCCAGTACTTC
clone size: once; V gene: TRBV6-5; J gene: TRBJ2-3; D gene: TRBD2; CDR3 protein: CASSLAGSTDTQYF; CDR3 DNA: TGTGCCAGCTCCCTAGCGGGTTCCACAGATACGCAGTATTTT
clone size: .; V gene: TRBV2; J gene: TRBJ2-7; D gene: TRBD2; CDR3 protein: CASSNSGGFYEQYF; CDR3 DNA: TGTGCCAGCAGTAATAGCGGGGGTTTCTACGAGCAGTACTTC
clone size: .; V gene: TRBV27; J gene: TRBJ1-1; D gene: TRBD1; CDR3 protein: CASGQLLNTEAFF; CDR3 DNA: TGTGCCTCGGGACAGCTTTTGAACACTGAAGCTTTCTTT
clone size: .; V gene: TRBV5-1; J gene: TRBJ2-2; D gene: TRBD2; CDR3 protein: CASSPGGGGTGELFF; CDR3 DNA: TGCGCCAGCAGCCCGGGGGGGGGCGGCACCGGGGAGCTGTTTTTT
clone size: .; V gene: TRBV12-5; J gene: TRBJ1-1; D gene: TRBD1; CDR3 protein: CASGLYRGQGNTEAFF; CDR3 DNA: TGTGCTAGTGGACTGTACAGGGGGCAAGGGAACACTGAAGCTTTCTTT
clone size: .; V gene: TRBV10-3; J gene: TRBJ2-7; D gene: .; CDR3 protein: CAISEEEGRTSYEQYF; CDR3 DNA: TGTGCCATCAGTGAAGAGGAAGGTAGAACTTCCTACGAGCAGTACTTC
clone size: .; V gene: TRBV7-2; J gene: TRBJ1-4; D gene: TRBD1; CDR3 protein: CASSSQGGVREKLFF; CDR3 DNA: TGTGCCAGCAGCTCCCAGGGGGGTGTCCGGGAAAAACTGTTTTTT
clone size: once; V gene: TRBV9; J gene: TRBJ2-5; D gene: TRBD2; CDR3 protein: CASSVGLAGGPGETQYF; CDR3 DNA: TGTGCCAGCAGCGTAGGACTAGCGGGAGGGCCAGGAGAGACCCAGTACTTC
clone size: .; V gene: TRBV5-1; J gene: TRBJ2-2; D gene: TRBD2; CDR3 protein: CASSRETSGIPGELFF; CDR3 DNA: TGCGCCAGCAGCCGGGAGACTAGCGGGATTCCCGGGGAGCTGTTTTTT
clone size: .; V gene: TRBV6-5; J gene: TRBJ1-2; D gene: .; CDR3 protein: CASSYSRGNYGYTF; CDR3 DNA: TGTGCCAGCAGTTATTCTCGGGGTAACTATGGCTACACCTTC
clone size: .; V gene: TRBV10-3; J gene: TRBJ2-1; D gene: TRBD1; CDR3 protein: CATGWGQGMSEQFF; CDR3 DNA: TGTGCCACGGGGTGGGGACAGGGGATGTCTGAGCAGTTCTTC
clone size: .; V gene: TRBV5-1; J gene: TRBJ1-4; D gene: .; CDR3 protein: CASSLGRTDNEKLFF; CDR3 DNA: TGCGCCAGCAGCTTAGGACGGACAGATAATGAAAAACTGTTTTTT
clone size: .; V gene: TRBV5-4; J gene: TRBJ2-1; D gene: TRBD2; CDR3 protein: CASSPGGIDNEQFF; CDR3 DNA: TGTGCCAGCAGCCCGGGGGGAATCGACAATGAGCAGTTCTTC
clone size: .; V gene: TRBV2; J gene: TRBJ1-2; D gene: TRBD1; CDR3 protein: CASSLTGGGQNGYTF; CDR3 DNA: TGTGCCAGCAGCCTGACAGGGGGCGGGCAGAATGGCTACACCTTC
clone size: .; V gene: TRBV29-1; J gene: TRBJ1-1; D gene: .; CDR3 protein: CSVWRAMNTEAFF; CDR3 DNA: TGCAGCGTTTGGAGGGCGATGAACACTGAAGCTTTCTTT
clone size: .; V gene: TRBV25-1; J gene: TRBJ2-2; D gene: .; CDR3 protein: CASSDWTNRGSGTGELFF; CDR3 DNA: TGTGCCAGCAGTGATTGGACTAACAGGGGATCGGGCACCGGGGAGCTGTTTTTT
clone size: once; V gene: TRBV5-1; J gene: TRBJ1-1; D gene: TRBD1; CDR3 protein: CASSLDQGASTEAFF; CDR3 DNA: TGCGCCAGCAGCTTAGATCAGGGGGCGTCCACTGAAGCTTTCTTT
clone size: .; V gene: TRBV27; J gene: TRBJ1-2; D gene: .; CDR3 protein: CASQTRWGGDGYTF; CDR3 DNA: TGTGCCAGCCAAACCCGGTGGGGAGGGGATGGCTACACCTTC
clone size: .; V gene: TRBV4-1; J gene: TRBJ1-6; D gene: .; CDR3 protein: CASSHQTRGSSYNSPLHF; CDR3 DNA: TGCGCCAGCAGCCACCAAACCAGGGGTAGCTCCTATAATTCACCCCTCCACTTT
clone size: few; V gene: TRBV5-4; J gene: TRBJ2-7; D gene: TRBD2; CDR3 protein: CASSFGRGGEQYF; CDR3 DNA: TGTGCCAGCAGCTTTGGGAGGGGAGGCGAGCAGTACTTC
clone size: .; V gene: TRBV6-6; J gene: TRBJ2-7; D gene: .; CDR3 protein: CASGIAAYEQYF; CDR3 DNA: TGTGCCAGCGGAATAGCCGCCTACGAGCAGTACTTC
clone size: .; V gene: TRBV5-1; J gene: TRBJ1-1; D gene: .; CDR3 protein: CASSLGPPSASGTEAFF; CDR3 DNA: TGCGCCAGCAGCTTGGGACCCCCGAGCGCAAGTGGCACTGAAGCTTTCTTT
clone size: .; V gene: TRBV2; J gene: TRBJ2-5; D gene: .; CDR3 protein: CASTRRRGQETQYF; CDR3 DNA: TGTGCCAGCACCAGGAGACGGGGCCAAGAGACCCAGTACTTC
clone size: .; V gene: TRBV10-1; J gene: TRBJ2-3; D gene: TRBD2; CDR3 protein: CAGPTSGRQYF; CDR3 DNA: TGCGCCGGACCGACTAGCGGGAGGCAGTATTTT
clone size: .; V gene: TRBV15; J gene: TRBJ2-7; D gene: TRBD1; CDR3 protein: CATSRSGQKSYEQYF; CDR3 DNA: TGTGCCACCAGCAGGTCGGGACAGAAATCCTACGAGCAGTACTTC
clone size: .; V gene: TRBV6-1; J gene: TRBJ2-3; D gene: .; CDR3 protein: CASSDFNAADTQYF; CDR3 DNA: TGTGCCAGCAGTGATTTCAACGCGGCAGATACGCAGTATTTT
clone size: .; V gene: TRBV6-1; J gene: TRBJ1-6; D gene: TRBD1; CDR3 protein: CASSERSRQGLGNSPLHF; CDR3 DNA: TGTGCCAGCAGTGAAAGGTCCCGACAGGGCCTAGGGAATTCACCCCTCCACTTT
clone size: .; V gene: TRBV2; J gene: TRBJ2-7; D gene: TRBD2; CDR3 protein: CASSGLGGYEQYF; CDR3 DNA: TGTGCCAGCAGTGGTCTGGGGGGGTACGAGCAGTACTTC
clone size: .; V gene: TRBV10-3; J gene: TRBJ1-3; D gene: TRBD1; CDR3 protein: CAVQTGGTRNTIYF; CDR3 DNA: TGTGCCGTTCAAACAGGGGGAACTCGAAACACCATATATTTT
clone size: .; V gene: TRBV21-1; J gene: TRBJ2-5; D gene: .; CDR3 protein: CASSKRQGSQETQYF; CDR3 DNA: TGTGCCAGCAGCAAACGTCAGGGGTCCCAAGAGACCCAGTACTTC
clone size: .; V gene: TRBV14; J gene: TRBJ2-3; D gene: .; CDR3 protein: CASSQDVGLIFADTQYF; CDR3 DNA: TGTGCCAGCAGCCAAGACGTGGGGCTAATCTTTGCAGATACGCAGTATTTT
clone size: once; V gene: TRBV5-1; J gene: TRBJ1-3; D gene: .; CDR3 protein: CASSFLLGSGNTIYF; CDR3 DNA: TGCGCCAGCAGCTTCCTGCTCGGGTCTGGAAACACCATATATTTT